The 31 T cell receptor beta chains below come from one sample, sequenced in a study of T cells after yellow fever vaccination. Using its own MiXCR run on the 5' RACE reads, TCRdb lists one record per CDR3 protein. The table has roughly 240,000 distinct CDR3 sequences, 5.5% to 8.5% seen once. Sequenced here: CD4+ T cells sorted from PBMCs, sampled on the day of the yellow fever booster vaccination. These receptors originate from a man aged 30-40 years who received the YFV17D yellow fever vaccine.

This clonotype has a count of ten or more. The V and J genes are TRBV7-9 and TRBJ2-2; D uncertain. The germline CDR1 and CDR2 sequences are SEHNR and FQNEAQ (reference sequence). The V end was cut by 2 bases, the J end by 5 bases, with 9 bases between. CDR3 size: 14 residues. The CDR3 nucleotides are TGTGCCAGCAGCTTACTGGGAACGACCGGGGAGCTGTTTTTT. This gives the protein CASSLLGTTGELFF. Filled out from reference TRBV7-9 and TRBJ2-2, the complete variable domain reads DTGVSQNPRHKITKRGQNVTFRCDPISEHNRLYWYRQTLGQGPEFLTYFQNEAQLEKSRLLSDRFSAERPKGSFSTLEIQRTEQGDSAMYLCASSLLGTTGELFFGEGSRLTVL.

Only a few counts were recorded for this clonotype. This rearrangement joins TRBV5-8 to TRBJ2-4; possible D gene TRBD2, 6 bases. The CDR3 consists of 16 residues. V was trimmed by 0 bases and J by 0 bases, leaving 10 bases between them. Germline V lookup: CDR1 SGHTS, CDR2 YDEGEE. The CDR3 sequence is CASSLGGRLAKNIQYF. CDR3 in DNA: TGTGCCAGCAGCTTGGGAGGGAGGTTAGCCAAAAACATTCAGTACTTC. The variable domain in full, completed from reference TRBV5-8 and TRBJ2-4, reads EAGVTQSPTHLIKTRGQQATLRCSPISGHTSVYWYQQALGLGLQFLLWYDEGEERNRGNFPPRFSGRQFPNYSSELNVNALELEDSALYLCASSLGGRLAKNIQYFGAGTRLSVL.

This clonotype was picked up many times. J is TRBJ2-3 and V is TRBV10-2; 10 bases align to TRBD2. CDR1 and CDR2 (germline): WSHSY, SAAADI. The V segment lost 3 bases and the J segment 10 bases; nucleotides outside the gene matches: 10. This CDR3 region has 15 residues. The CDR3 DNA sequence: TGCGCCAGCAGTGATAATAGCGGGAGGTTTCGAGCGCAGTATTTT. It is translated as CASSDNSGRFRAQYF.

As concerns this clonotype: A read error may be the cause here, since a much bigger clone is one base away. The chain joins TRBV24-1 to TRBJ1-5, with a tentative D call TRBD1 (6 bases). V was pared by 11 bases and J by 2 bases, with 12 bases between. This CDR3 spans 13 amino acids. Germline assignment: CDR1 KGHDR and CDR2 SFDVKD. In DNA form, the CDR3 reads TGTGCCAAAACAGGGATGGGCAATCAGCCCCAGCATTTT. Its protein is CAKTGMGNQPQHF.

This clonotype occurred a few times. This chain joins TRBV5-1 and TRBJ1-4; 7 nucleotides match TRBD1. J lost 4 bases, V lost 0 bases, and 9 bases had no gene match. The length of the CDR3 is 17 residues. Germline V gene sequence: CDR1 SGHRS, CDR2 YFSETQ. The CDR3 is CASSLAGQTGDNEKLFF. DNA of the CDR3: TGCGCCAGCAGCTTGGCGGGACAGACGGGGGATAATGAAAAACTGTTTTTT.

The chain combines TRBV14 with TRBJ2-3; D may be TRBD1 (6 bases). Per the germline V gene, CDR1 is SGHDN and CDR2 is FVKESK. With 1 base removed from V and 0 bases from J, the gap between germline ends came to 11 bases. This CDR3 spans 16 amino acids. The CDR3 nucleotides read TGTGCCAGCAGCCAAGCTCTGGACAGAAGCACAGATACGCAGTATTTT. Residues: CASSQALDRSTDTQYF.

This clonotype showed up many times. CDR3 in amino acids: CASSLMDKETQYF. As DNA, the CDR3 is TGTGCCAGCAGCTTAATGGACAAAGAGACCCAGTACTTC. The chain recombines TRBV7-3 with TRBJ2-5, with a weak D call TRBD1 (5 bases). Germline V gene data show CDR1 as SGHTA and CDR2 as FQGTGA. The CDR3 covers 13 residues. V was clipped by 1 base and J by 3 bases, with 6 bases between them.

J is TRBJ2-1 and V is TRBV24-1; 8 nucleotides align to TRBD2. The V and J ends lost 3 bases and 0 bases, in that order; junction bases with no gene match: 3. Germline values: CDR1 KGHDR, CDR2 SFDVKD. The CDR3 totals 16 residues. As DNA, the CDR3 is TGTGCCACCAGTGATACCAGCGGGAGCTCCTACAATGAGCAGTTCTTC. Translating gives CATSDTSGSSYNEQFF.

This clonotype was observed at least ten times. V is TRBV6-5 and J is TRBJ2-6; D is perhaps TRBD2 (5 bases). Trimming took 2 bases from V and 0 from J, leaving 11 bases between them. Germline CDR1 MNHEY, CDR2 SVGAGI. The CDR3 contains 17 residues. The CDR3 is CASSYSGRGSGANVLTF. The CDR3 DNA sequence: TGTGCCAGCAGTTACAGCGGACGAGGCTCTGGGGCCAACGTCCTGACTTTC.

In its sample, this clonotype was seen many times. The chain combines TRBV10-1 with TRBJ2-5, with 9 positions matching TRBD1. V lost 5 bases and J lost 2; bases outside the gene matches: 6. Germline V lookup: CDR1 WNHNN, CDR2 SYGVQD (reference sequence). The CDR3 sequence is 15 residues long. This chain's CDR3 is CASSKGDRVQETQYF. The CDR3, as DNA: TGCGCCAGCAGTAAAGGGGACAGGGTTCAAGAGACCCAGTACTTC.

There are many counts of this clonotype. This chain joins TRBV12-3 or TRBV12-4 and TRBJ2-1, with 12 bases identical to TRBD2. There are 15 residues in the CDR3. The V and J ends lost 1 base and 7 bases, in that order; junction bases with no gene match: 2. The chain's CDR3 is CASSLELAGGNEQFF. The DNA for the CDR3 is TGTGCCAGCAGTTTAGAACTAGCGGGAGGTAATGAGCAGTTCTTC.

This clonotype was counted at least ten times. This chain connects TRBV6-1 to TRBJ2-4, with 8 bases that match TRBD2. CDR3 size: 15 residues. CDR1 is MNHNS, CDR2 SASEGT, per germline. Losses at the gene ends were 4 bases for V and 2 bases for J; bases not matched to a gene: 4. The CDR3: CASSVGLGSKNIQYF. In nucleotides, the CDR3 is TGTGCCAGCAGTGTGGGACTAGGATCCAAAAACATTCAGTACTTC.

The sample holds many counts of this clonotype. CDR3 nucleotides: TGTGCCAGCAGCTCGGGGGGGGCAGGTCAGCCCCAGCATTTT. This encodes CASSSGGAGQPQHF. The chain carries TRBV7-2 and TRBJ1-5; tentatively, D is TRBD1 (6 bases). Germline V gene sequence: CDR1 SGHTA, CDR2 FQGNSA. The CDR3 is 14 residues long. Trimming removed 4 bases from V and 6 bases from J, with 13 bases in between.

This clonotype has a handful of counts. The genes are TRBV9 and TRBJ2-3; no firm D call. Between the trimmed V and J ends, which lost 3 bases and 1 base, there was a span of 12 bases. The CDR3 sequence is 15 residues long. Germline V lookup: CDR1 SGDLS, CDR2 YYNGEE. In nucleotides, the CDR3 is TGTGCCAGCAGCGCTTCACTTAGTCGCACAGATACGCAGTATTTT. It encodes CASSASLSRTDTQYF.

This clonotype was observed at least ten times. The J gene is TRBJ2-3, the V gene TRBV4-3, with D perhaps TRBD2 (5 bases). The CDR3 is 15 amino acids. Trimming took off 2 bases at V and 5 bases at J, with 14 bases between the two ends. The germline V gene encodes CDR1 LGHNA and CDR2 YSLEER. The DNA of the CDR3 is TGCGCCAGCAGCCAACCAACCCGGGGTATAGATACGCAGTATTTT. Translated: CASSQPTRGIDTQYF.

V usage is TRBV11-2 and J usage is TRBJ2-7, with D possibly TRBD1 on 6 matching bases. CDR3 length: 13 amino acids. Looked up from germline, CDR1 is SGHAT and CDR2 is FQNNGV. Trimming cost V 3 bases and J 5 bases, with 11 bases left between them. The chain's CDR3 is CASSFMGANEQYF. CDR3 in DNA: TGTGCCAGCAGCTTTATGGGGGCCAACGAGCAGTACTTC.

The sample holds a few counts of this clonotype. The chain employs TRBV4-3 and TRBJ2-6; no clear D gene. V lost 0 bases and J 1 base, leaving 10 bases between the germline ends. CDR1 is LGHNA and CDR2 is YSLEER in the germline V gene. The CDR3 covers 17 residues. The CDR3: CASSQDRTGSGANVLTF. For the CDR3, the DNA is TGCGCCAGCAGCCAAGATAGGACCGGGTCTGGGGCCAACGTCCTGACTTTC.

The V gene is TRBV24-1, the J gene TRBJ2-7, with a tentative D call TRBD2 (5 bases). This CDR3 comprises 10 residues. Germline CDR1 is KGHDR and CDR2 is SFDVKD. Trimming stripped 10 bases from V and 2 bases from J, with 5 bases between. The CDR3, as DNA: TGTGCCACACTAGCCTACGAGCAGTACTTC. Translating it yields CATLAYEQYF.

There are many counts of this clonotype. The J gene is TRBJ2-7, the V gene TRBV14, with 10 nucleotides matching TRBD2. The V and J ends lost 4 bases and 2 bases, in that order; junction bases with no gene match: 8. CDR1 is SGHDN and CDR2 is FVKESK in the germline V gene. The CDR3 runs 16 residues. CDR3 DNA: TGTGCCAGCAGCCGTCTTGGAACTAGCGGGACCTACGAGCAGTACTTC. Encoded protein: CASSRLGTSGTYEQYF.

This clonotype was found a few times. The genes are TRBV7-2 and TRBJ2-1; D ambiguous. The CDR3 length is 14 residues. Germline CDR1 SGHTA, CDR2 FQGNSA. Trimming left V 8 bases short and J 7 bases short, with 18 bases between. CDR3 DNA: TGTGCCAGCGGGCCTCCTGGGGATTGGAATGAGCAGTTCTTC. The encoded protein is CASGPPGDWNEQFF.

This clonotype has more than one count but fewer than ten. V and J are TRBV5-1 and TRBJ2-2; the D is unclear. Between the trimmed V and J ends, which lost 1 base and 2 bases, there was a span of 9 bases. This CDR3 has 15 residues. Germline CDR1 reads SGHRS; CDR2 reads YFSETQ. CDR3 residues: CASSLRQTNTGELFF. CDR3 DNA: TGCGCCAGCAGCTTGCGTCAGACTAACACCGGGGAGCTGTTTTTT.

The table lists this clonotype with many counts. The V call is TRBV4-2, the J call TRBJ2-3; 11 positions match TRBD1. The junction had 4 bases not matched to a gene; V was cut back by 1 base and J by 4 bases. CDR1 LGHNA and CDR2 YNFKEQ come from the germline V gene. This CDR3 comprises 16 residues. CDR3 in amino acids: CASSQVPGQGADTQYF. The CDR3 bases are TGTGCCAGCAGCCAAGTTCCGGGACAGGGGGCAGATACGCAGTATTTT.

This clonotype has just a few counts. V and J are TRBV7-2 and TRBJ2-5, with a tentative D call TRBD2 (6 bases). V dropped 2 bases and J dropped 5 bases, with 9 bases sitting between them. Germline CDR1 reads SGHTA; CDR2 reads FQGNSA. The length of the CDR3 is 13 residues. The CDR3 reads CASSLNAGETQYF. As DNA, the CDR3 is TGTGCCAGCAGCTTAAACGCGGGGGAGACCCAGTACTTC.

There are many counts of this clonotype. The chain is built from TRBV6-1 and TRBJ1-2, with 8 positions matching TRBD1. CDR1 is MNHNS, CDR2 SASEGT, per germline. V lost 4 bases, J lost 8 bases, and 6 bases stayed unmatched. The CDR3 is made up of 13 amino acids. The CDR3 loop reads CASSATGGQGYTF. The CDR3 region has the DNA TGTGCCAGCAGTGCAACAGGGGGTCAAGGCTACACCTTC.

This clonotype was observed a few times. The gene calls are TRBV6-5 and TRBJ2-1, with TRBD2 as a possible D gene (5 bases). The CDR3 has 16 amino acids. CDR1 MNHEY and CDR2 SVGAGI come from the germline V gene. V lost 0 bases and J 0 bases, leaving 9 bases between the germline ends. DNA of the CDR3: TGTGCCAGCAGTTACTCGAGGAGCGGCTCCTACAATGAGCAGTTCTTC. Its translation: CASSYSRSGSYNEQFF.

The chain carries TRBV12-3 or TRBV12-4 and TRBJ2-3; 8 nucleotides agree with TRBD1. The CDR3 is 15 residues long. V trimming: 2 bases; J trimming: 3 bases; junction bases outside the gene matches: 4. CDR3 protein: CASSLRTGRTDTQYF. The DNA of the CDR3 is TGTGCCAGCAGTTTAAGGACAGGGCGTACAGATACGCAGTATTTT.

This clonotype has just a few counts. J is TRBJ2-2 and V is TRBV24-1; D is unclear. This CDR3 comprises 15 residues. Germline assignment: CDR1 KGHDR and CDR2 SFDVKD. The V gene lost 6 bases and the J gene lost 1 base, with 11 bases spanning the gap. This chain's CDR3 is CATSTHWENTGELFF. Written as DNA, the CDR3 is TGTGCCACCAGTACCCACTGGGAGAACACCGGGGAGCTGTTTTTT.

There are many counts of this clonotype. This chain joins TRBV7-2 and TRBJ2-3; no definite D call. This CDR3 is 13 amino acids long. CDR1 and CDR2 from the germline V gene are SGHTA and FQGNSA. The V gene lost 4 bases and the J gene lost 5 bases, with 10 bases spanning the gap. CDR3 loop: CASSSRPGDTQYF. The CDR3 DNA is TGTGCCAGCAGCTCGCGACCAGGAGATACGCAGTATTTT.

This clonotype was counted only a few times. The genes are TRBV5-1 and TRBJ1-2; 7 positions agree with TRBD1. The CDR3 totals 14 residues. Germline V CDR1 and CDR2: SGHRS, YFSETQ. Losses at the gene ends were 4 bases for V and 7 bases for J; bases not matched to a gene: 10. The CDR3 sequence: CASSPTTGVFGYTF. CDR3 DNA sequence: TGCGCCAGCAGCCCCACTACAGGGGTCTTTGGCTACACCTTC.

This clonotype was counted ten times or more. This sequence joins TRBV20-1 and TRBJ2-3; 10 bases are shared with TRBD2. Trimming took 6 bases from V and 0 from J; bases not matched to a gene: 3. The CDR3 sequence is 14 residues long. The V gene's germline CDR1 is DFQATT and CDR2 SNEGSKA (reference sequence). CDR3 sequence (DNA): TGCAGTGCAACGACTAGCGGGAGCACAGATACGCAGTATTTT. Amino acids: CSATTSGSTDTQYF.

The sample holds a few counts of this clonotype. The rearrangement links TRBV28 to TRBJ2-1; 7 nucleotides match TRBD2. The CDR3 extends over 13 amino acids. V dropped 4 bases and J dropped 10; count of bases not matched to a gene: 7. Looked up from germline, CDR1 is MDHEN and CDR2 is SYDVKM. The CDR3 spells CASSSSGRPEQFF. DNA for the CDR3: TGTGCCAGCAGTTCCTCCGGGAGGCCGGAGCAGTTCTTC.